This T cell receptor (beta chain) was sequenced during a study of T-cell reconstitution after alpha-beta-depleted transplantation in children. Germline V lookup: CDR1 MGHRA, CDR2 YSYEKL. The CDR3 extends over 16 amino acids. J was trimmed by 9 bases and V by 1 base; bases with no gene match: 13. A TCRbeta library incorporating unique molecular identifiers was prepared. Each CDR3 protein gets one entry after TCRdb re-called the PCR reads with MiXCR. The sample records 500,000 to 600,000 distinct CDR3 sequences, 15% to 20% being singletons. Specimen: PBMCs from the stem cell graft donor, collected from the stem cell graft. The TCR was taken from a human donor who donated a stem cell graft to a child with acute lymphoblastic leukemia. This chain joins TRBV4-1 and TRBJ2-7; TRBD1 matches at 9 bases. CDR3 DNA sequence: TGCGCCAGCAGCCAAGTTCTCCGGGACAGGGACATGTGGCAGTACTTC. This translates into CASSQVLRDRDMWQYF.